Listed here are 6 T cell receptor beta chains from one sample, sequenced in a study of human T cells and chemical hapten exposure. Time point noted: patch test 2, 6 weeks after DPC sensitization. Treatment denoted: therapeutic diphenylcyclopropenone sensitization with weekly scalp DPC. MiXCR was run by TCRdb on the RACE reads, yielding one entry per CDR3 protein. The repertoire holds around 360,000 distinct CDR3 sequences, with about 6.3% as singletons. Sequencing was performed on whole blood, taken in connection with sensitization to the hapten diphenylcyclopropenone (DPC). Receptors were obtained from a young woman with alopecia areata. Some clones in this sample may be carry-over from other donors' samples.

The sample holds many counts of this clonotype. This sequence joins TRBV5-1 and TRBJ2-3; 10 positions match TRBD2. Germline V gives CDR1 SGHRS, CDR2 YFSETQ. The V gene end was trimmed by 1 base and the J gene end by 4 bases; junction bases not matched to a gene: 3. This CDR3 has 15 amino acids. The CDR3 protein is CASSLKAGGPDTQYF. CDR3 sequence (DNA): TGCGCCAGCAGCTTGAAAGCGGGGGGGCCAGATACGCAGTATTTT.

The sample holds many counts of this clonotype. This chain joins TRBV29-1 and TRBJ1-1, with D maybe TRBD1 (6 bases). The germline V gene encodes CDR1 SQVTM and CDR2 ANQGSEA. V gave up 2 bases and J gave up 3 bases, with 10 bases separating them. This CDR3 is built from 13 residues. CDR3 protein: CSVEPPGDTEAFF. CDR3 DNA: TGCAGCGTTGAACCCCCAGGGGACACTGAAGCTTTCTTT.

This clonotype came up many times. The chain uses TRBV7-2 and TRBJ1-5; the match to TRBD1 covers 7 bases. Germline CDR1 and CDR2: SGHTA and FQGNSA. The CDR3 is made up of 16 amino acids. The V gene end was trimmed by 5 bases and the J gene end by 1 base; junction bases not matched to a gene: 8. The CDR3 region has the DNA TGTGCCAGCAGCCTCTATGGGACAGTCAGCAATCAGCCCCAGCATTTT. Translating gives CASSLYGTVSNQPQHF. Complete variable domain (other parts from reference TRBV7-2 and TRBJ1-5): GAGVSQSPSNKVTEKGKDVELRCDPISGHTALYWYRQSLGQGLEFLIYFQGNSAPDKSGLPSDRFSAERTGGSVSTLTIQRTQQEDSAVYLCASSLYGTVSNQPQHFGDGTRLSIL.

A few counts support this clonotype. This rearrangement joins TRBV2 to TRBJ1-2; tentative D call: TRBD1 (5 bases). The CDR3 spans 14 residues. Trimming took 2 bases from V and 7 from J, leaving 14 bases between them. The germline CDR1 and CDR2 sequences are SNHLY and FYNNEI. CDR3 coding DNA: TGTGCCAGCAGTGAAAGTAGGGGCGGGCGTGGCTACACCTTC. This translates into CASSESRGGRGYTF. Complete variable domain (other parts from reference TRBV2 and TRBJ1-2): EPEVTQTPSHQVTQMGQEVILRCVPISNHLYFYWYRQILGQKVEFLVSFYNNEISEKSEIFDDQFSVERPDGSNFTLKIRSTKLEDSAMYFCASSESRGGRGYTFGSGTRLTVV.

This chain links TRBV18 with TRBJ2-3; a possible D gene is TRBD2 (6 bases). V was cut by 5 bases and J by 2 bases, with 8 bases left in between. Germline values: CDR1 KGHSH, CDR2 LQKENI. This CDR3 comprises 13 residues. CDR3 nucleotide sequence: TGTGCCAGCTCAGCGGGGCCCACAGATACGCAGTATTTT. This encodes CASSAGPTDTQYF.

Ten or more counts support this clonotype. The gene calls are TRBV2 and TRBJ1-5, with 10 bases lining up with TRBD1. This CDR3 comprises 15 residues. Germline V gene data show CDR1 as SNHLY and CDR2 as FYNNEI. V was clipped by 5 bases and J by 4 bases; unmatched bases: 5. CDR3 residues: CASSQDRGSNQPQHF. The CDR3 DNA reads TGTGCCAGCAGTCAGGACAGGGGGAGTAATCAGCCCCAGCATTTT.